The sequence of this T cell receptor beta chain was determined in a study of PD-1 blockade in classical Hodgkin lymphoma. Trimming cost V 7 bases and J 8 bases, with 24 bases left between them. Germline V gene data show CDR1 as SGHRS and CDR2 as YFSETQ. This CDR3 has 16 amino acids. Worth noting for this clone: The antigen remains undetermined.

Study-level points and caveats: The authors excluded patients who started nivolumab under 1 year after ASCT.

Noted time point: cycle 4 day 1 (C4D1), after around six weeks of nivolumab. Each patient's relapse followed autologous stem cell transplantation, and brentuximab vedotin exposure varied. Using immunoSEQ multiplex PCR, the repertoire was profiled, and TCRdb retains in-frame clones only, with some absent. The sample holds around 35,000 clones, approximately 67% seen once. The source was peripheral blood mononuclear cells (PBMCs), collected before the fourth cycle of nivolumab. The V call is TRBV5-1, the J call TRBJ2-2; D possibly corresponds to TRBD2 (6 bases). This TCR was sampled from a human donor with classical Hodgkin lymphoma. CDR3 nucleotide sequence: TGCGCCAGCCGCCCGGGGACTGGCTCTACACAGGGGGAGCTGTTTTTT. Translated: CASRPGTGSTQGELFF.